This T cell receptor beta chain was found in a study of regulatory T cells in long-lasting Graves disease (dated by TCRdb to about 2021). About the study as a whole: Persistent Graves' disease meant more than 5 years of antithyroid drug treatment with TSH receptor autoantibodies that stayed positive. The study was conducted in China and was registered as a clinical trial. A total of roughly 35 samples underwent TCR sequencing, from about 13 patients with persistent Graves' disease and 20 patients with newly diagnosed Graves' disease. In the clinical cohort, patients with persistent Graves' disease had used antithyroid drugs for an average of approximately eleven years. Patients with persistent Graves' disease were compared with patients with newly diagnosed Graves' disease using TCR sequencing and RNA sequencing of peripheral blood.

The paper's findings and limits, for the study overall: The authors noted that the small sample size was a limitation that may lower accuracy. Compared with newly diagnosed patients, persistent Graves' disease patients had lower TCR Shannon entropy and fewer highly expanded clones, which suggests clonal expansion. Because the primary lesion, thyroid tissue, could not be accessed, the study looked at peripheral blood alone. Preferential use of TRBV28, TRBJ1-2 and TRBJ2-5 was observed in persistent disease, whereas TRBV20-1 and TRBJ2-1 were favored in newly diagnosed disease. Persistent patients shared more public clonotypes among themselves (2,741) than newly diagnosed patients did (over 900). Only the TCR beta chain was sequenced and analyzed.

In the germline V gene, CDR1 corresponds to MGHRA and CDR2 to YSYEKL. Clipping removes 1 base from V and 7 bases from J, with 7 as the unmatched junction base count. Including the terminal cysteine and phenylalanine, the CDR3 comprises 16 residues. Only the CDR3 part of the read is kept: 48 bases, read in frame from the first base. The sample's time point, from its label and the paper: persistent/refractory GD, antithyroid drugs over 5 years with positive TRAb. For both TCR sequencing and RNA sequencing, RNA was extracted from PBMCs using TRIzol. The diagnosis of Graves' disease was made according to American Thyroid Association guidelines. Recruitment of patients was carried out at an endocrinology department in Xi'an, China. Each patient gave around 9.2 milliliters of peripheral blood, collected in an EDTA anticoagulant tube. PBMCs were isolated by Ficoll Paque Plus density gradient separation without further T cell sorting. RNA quality was checked with an Agilent 2100 Bioanalyzer and agarose gel, and concentration with a NanoDrop 2000.

The method behind the library was multiplex PCR. TCRdb lists the instrument as Illumina HiSeq 4000. TCR beta libraries were built with iRepertoire HTBI primers and Arm-PCR amplification of CDR3 regions. Before sequencing, the PCR products underwent gel purification. As for the original processing: Gene usage analysis of CDR3 amino acid clonotypes relied on the approximately 62 TRBV and 15 or so TRBJ segments identified across samples. Filtered high-quality paired reads were merged into contigs using COPE and FqMerger. BLAST was used to align contigs to IMGT TRBV, TRBD and TRBJ reference genes, with CDR3 defined following IMGT. Highly expanded clones were defined as clonotypes with a frequency above 0.1%. Shannon entropy served as the measure of repertoire diversity, while the Gini coefficient captured V-J evenness. A clonotype found in more than one individual was treated as public. TCRdb trimmed the raw reads at Q25, called clones with MiXCR and kept productive beta chains. For every CDR3 protein sequence, its rows merge into one entry that carries the most common genes and DNA. The V and J calls were not made by the authors but by TCRdb's processing. A total of some 370,000 distinct CDR3 sequences appear in this sample, around 20% of them only once. The top ten clonotypes cover roughly 20% of the sample.

Turning to this clonotype: This receptor's antigen is unknown. Qualities for individual bases were not recorded, and no much larger clone is one base off.

The receptor chain draws on TRBV4-1 and TRBJ2-1, and 10 bases in between align with TRBD2. The origin of this receptor is a female donor with Graves disease. Sequenced material: peripheral blood mononuclear cells (PBMCs), taken when the disease was refractory, from a patient treated with antithyroid drugs. The nucleotides read TGCGCCAGCAGCCAAGGGGTTAGCGGGAGGCTAAATGAGCAGTTCTTC. Translated, this is CASSQGVSGRLNEQFF.